What follows are 14 T cell receptor beta chains derived from one specimen sequenced in a study of neurological immune-mediated disorders (dated by TCRdb to the late 2010s). Libraries were constructed by 5' RACE. TCRdb lists the instrument as Illumina HiSeq 2500. TCRdb passed the public sequencing reads through fastp at Q25 and MiXCR, retaining productive beta sequences. Under each unique CDR3 protein, matching rows form one entry showing the most common genes and DNA. The sample table holds over 45,000 distinct CDR3 sequences, of which about 3% were seen once. The top ten clonotypes cover approximately 6.3% of the sample. Input material: PBMCs. These TCRs come from a man aged 40-49 years with multiple sclerosis.

Only a few counts were recorded for this clonotype. It may be a read error: a sequence one base away is much more abundant. The chain couples TRBV20-1 to TRBJ1-1; a weak D match, TRBD1 (6 bases). The germline gives CDR1 DFQATT, CDR2 SNEGSKA (reference sequence). CDR3 length: 14 amino acids. Trimming took 0 bases from V and 7 from J, leaving 15 bases between them. CDR3 DNA sequence: TGCAGTGCTAGAGATCCCACCAGGGGTCATGAAGCTTTCTTT. Its protein product is CSARDPTRGHEAFF.

This clonotype was seen at least ten times. The J gene is TRBJ2-7, the V gene TRBV5-1; D is perhaps TRBD2 (6 bases). CDR1 and CDR2 (germline): SGHRS, YFSETQ. The CDR3 runs to 15 residues. The germline V and J ends were trimmed by 7 bases and 7 bases, with 24 bases remaining between them. CDR3 amino acids: CASRSLAAGSGEQYF. In nucleotides, the CDR3 is TGCGCCAGCCGTTCACTAGCCGCGGGGAGCGGTGAGCAGTACTTC.

This clonotype came up many times. The J gene is TRBJ1-6, the V gene TRBV5-1, with 10 bases matching TRBD1. Germline CDR1 is SGHRS and CDR2 is YFSETQ. V shed 4 bases, J shed 9 bases, and the junction held 7 bases outside the gene matches. CDR3 size: 15 residues. For the CDR3, the DNA is TGCGCCAGCAGCACCCGGGACAGGGGCAGTTCACCCCTCCACTTT. Amino acids: CASSTRDRGSSPLHF.

This clonotype has a count of ten or more. This chain uses TRBV24-1 with TRBJ2-5, with D maybe TRBD2 (6 bases). CDR1 KGHDR and CDR2 SFDVKD come from the germline V gene. CDR3 length: 17 amino acids. Trimming shortened V by 4 bases and J by 2 bases, and 19 bases separated the two germline ends. The CDR3 DNA follows: TGTGCCACCAGTGAGAACCGGGACTCAGGTATACAAGAGACCCAGTACTTC. Translated: CATSENRDSGIQETQYF.

This clonotype was detected many times. The chain couples TRBV10-3 to TRBJ2-3; 9 nucleotides line up with TRBD1. The CDR3 consists of 14 residues. V lost 6 bases to trimming and J lost 2 bases; unmatched junction nucleotides: 3. The germline V gene has CDR1 ENHRY and CDR2 SYGVKD. The CDR3 sequence: CAIRWDRDTDTQYF. The CDR3 DNA sequence: TGTGCCATCAGGTGGGACAGGGACACAGATACGCAGTATTTT.

This clonotype was recorded many times. This sequence joins TRBV9 and TRBJ1-6; TRBD1 matches at 7 bases. Germline assignment: CDR1 SGDLS and CDR2 YYNGEE. Unmatched junction bases numbered 11, after V lost 4 bases and J lost 7 bases. CDR3 length: 16 residues. The CDR3 protein is CASSPQGGGANSPLHF. CDR3 nucleotide sequence: TGTGCCAGCAGCCCCCAGGGGGGGGGCGCGAATTCACCCCTCCACTTT.

The table lists this clonotype with many counts. This chain uses TRBV5-1 with TRBJ1-2; D not certain. The germline CDR1 and CDR2 sequences are SGHRS and YFSETQ. Trimming stripped 0 bases from V and 3 bases from J, with 9 bases between. The CDR3 loop spans 14 amino acids. CDR3 in DNA: TGCGCCAGCAGCTTGGTTGGTACGGACTATGGCTACACCTTC. Translated: CASSLVGTDYGYTF.

This clonotype was counted at least ten times. J is TRBJ2-1 and V is TRBV20-1; 7 bases match TRBD1. The CDR3 is made up of 12 amino acids. Trimming cost V 6 bases and J 8 bases; bases outside gene matches: 7. CDR1 DFQATT and CDR2 SNEGSKA come from the germline V gene (reference sequence). The CDR3 here is CSAPWDSHEQFF. In DNA form, the CDR3 reads TGCAGTGCCCCGTGGGACAGTCATGAGCAGTTCTTC.

Ten or more counts support this clonotype. The junction departs from germline at one end; a sequencing error may be responsible. The rearrangement uses TRBV24-1 and TRBJ1-5, with 7 bases matching TRBD1. The germline CDR1 and CDR2 sequences are KGHDR and SFDVKD. This CDR3 has 13 amino acids. The CDR3 nucleotides read TGTGCCACCAGTGTCACAGGGGATCAGCCCCAGAATTTT. Translation gives CATSVTGDQPQNF.

On this clonotype itself: A read error may account for a junction end that differs from germline. V and J are TRBV20-1 and TRBJ1-5; D call uncertain. Germline V lookup: CDR1 DFQATT, CDR2 SNEGSKA (reference sequence). CDR3 length equals 13 residues. The CDR3 loop is CSASFNRDQPQNF. CDR3 nucleotide sequence: TGCAGTGCTAGTTTTAACAGAGATCAGCCCCAGAATTTT.

This clonotype has ten or more counts. This chain joins TRBV5-5 and TRBJ2-2; D uncertain. CDR3 length equals 14 residues. V was pared by 3 bases and J by 3 bases, with 9 bases between. Germline lookup yields CDR1 SGHKS and CDR2 YYEKEE (reference sequence). CDR3 nucleotides: TGTGCCAGCAGCTACCCAAAGGACACCGGGGAGCTGTTTTTT. Encoded protein: CASSYPKDTGELFF.

In this sample, this clonotype turned up many times. The chain carries TRBV5-5 and TRBJ2-5; no reliable D call. V lost 0 bases to trimming and J lost 5 bases, with 11 bases between them. This CDR3 has 14 amino acids. Per the germline V gene, CDR1 is SGHKS and CDR2 is YYEKEE (reference sequence). CDR3: CASSLARQMETQYF. As DNA, the CDR3 is TGTGCCAGCAGCTTGGCCCGCCAGATGGAGACCCAGTACTTC.

This clonotype has ten or more counts. The genes are TRBV5-1 and TRBJ2-1; TRBD1 is a possible D gene (6 bases). The V gene's germline CDR1 is SGHRS and CDR2 YFSETQ. Trimming took 0 bases from V and 0 from J, leaving 13 bases between them. The length of the CDR3 is 17 residues. CDR3 in DNA: TGCGCCAGCAGCTTGGTCGGACAGACCGGCTCCTACAATGAGCAGTTCTTC. This translates into CASSLVGQTGSYNEQFF.

This clonotype was detected ten times or more. V usage is TRBV5-5 and J usage is TRBJ2-2; 8 nucleotides agree with TRBD1. This CDR3 is built from 14 residues. CDR1 SGHKS and CDR2 YYEKEE come from the germline V gene (reference sequence). Losses at the gene ends were 5 bases for V and 4 bases for J; bases not matched to a gene: 4. In DNA form, the CDR3 reads TGTGCCAGCAGTATGGGACAGGTCACCGGGGAGCTGTTTTTT. Translation: CASSMGQVTGELFF. The full variable domain, rest sourced from reference TRBV5-5 and TRBJ2-2, is DAGVTQSPTHLIKTRGQQVTLRCSPISGHKSVSWYQQVLGQGPQFIFQYYEKEERGRGNFPDRFSARQFPNYSSELNVNALLLGDSALYLCASSMGQVTGELFFGEGSRLTVL.